These T cell receptor beta chains were read from a single sample in a study of graft-versus-host responses after intestinal transplantation. These receptors' targets are unknown. TCRdb's table, derived via immunoSEQ multiplex PCR, lists solely in-frame clones and lacks some. This sample has over 55,000 clones; 90% occur once, and the top ten carry under 1.5%. The sequenced sample was unstimulated CD8+ T cells sorted from spleen or lymph node cells, obtained before intestinal transplant. The receptors were gathered from a human donor who received an intestinal transplant. Each CDR3 is given with its conserved first and last residue. Fields, in order: clone size, J gene, D gene, V gene, CDR3 protein, CDR3 DNA. The D gene is left open where the match is weak. Not every row has a clone size; where given, it reads once, few, many or a size class.

size: NA
J: TRBJ1-5
D: TRBD1
V: TRBV19
CDR3: CASSPGGQPQHF
DNA: TGTGCCAGTAGTCCAGGGGGTCAGCCCCAGCATTTT

size: NA
J: TRBJ2-1
D: TRBD1
V: TRBV5-6
CDR3: CASGQGRDEQFF
DNA: TGTGCCAGTGGACAGGGGAGGGATGAGCAGTTCTTC

size: NA
J: TRBJ2-3
D: TRBD2
V: TRBV13
CDR3: CASSLGLAGGPRDTQYF
DNA: TGTGCCAGCAGCTTAGGACTAGCGGGGGGGCCGAGAGATACGCAGTATTTT

size: NA
J: TRBJ1-1
D: NA
V: TRBV10-1
CDR3: CASSLGLPNTEAFF
DNA: TGCGCCAGCAGCCTGGGACTGCCGAACACTGAAGCTTTCTTT

size: once
J: TRBJ2-3
D: NA
V: TRBV7-9
CDR3: CASSPRIGDTQYF
DNA: TGTGCCAGCAGCCCCCGGATCGGGGATACGCAGTATTTT

size: NA
J: TRBJ2-7
D: TRBD2
V: TRBV9
CDR3: CASSVGGLVTHEQYF
DNA: TGTGCCAGCAGCGTAGGCGGACTAGTCACCCACGAGCAGTACTTC

size: NA
J: TRBJ1-1
D: TRBD1
V: TRBV11-2
CDR3: CASSLGTGEAFF
DNA: TGTGCCAGCAGCCTTGGGACAGGTGAAGCTTTCTTT

size: NA
J: TRBJ1-4
D: TRBD1
V: TRBV19
CDR3: CASSLGTGGEKLFF
DNA: TGTGCCAGTAGCCTCGGGACAGGGGGTGAAAAACTGTTTTTT

size: NA
J: TRBJ2-3
D: NA
V: TRBV4-2
CDR3: CASSHKRLDVMHTDTQYF
DNA: TGTGCCAGCAGCCACAAGAGACTCGACGTAATGCACACAGATACGCAGTATTTT

size: once
J: TRBJ1-1
D: NA
V: TRBV9
CDR3: CASSVTGGEAFF
DNA: TGTGCCAGCAGCGTAACAGGTGGGGAAGCTTTCTTT

size: NA
J: TRBJ1-1
D: NA
V: TRBV7-2
CDR3: CASSPPGNTEAFF
DNA: TGTGCCAGCAGCCCCCCGGGGAACACTGAAGCTTTCTTT

size: NA
J: TRBJ1-1
D: NA
V: TRBV27
CDR3: CASSLSAPGFRTEAFF
DNA: TGTGCCAGCAGTTTATCGGCCCCAGGGTTTCGAACTGAAGCTTTCTTT

size: NA
J: TRBJ1-4
D: NA
V: TRBV7-8
CDR3: CASSFTDEKLFF
DNA: TGTGCCAGCAGCTTCACGGATGAAAAACTGTTTTTT

size: once
J: TRBJ1-6
D: NA
V: TRBV1
CDR3: CTSSQARRVWDSLLPLHF
DNA: TGCACCAGCAGCCAAGCCCGGAGGGTTTGGGACAGCCTTTTGCCCCTCCACTTT

size: NA
J: TRBJ2-1
D: NA
V: TRBV11-2
CDR3: CASSLVGGAYNEQFF
DNA: TGTGCCAGCAGCTTAGTGGGGGGGGCTTACAATGAGCAGTTCTTC

size: NA
J: TRBJ2-5
D: TRBD2
V: TRBV11-2
CDR3: CASSLGASGGGETQYF
DNA: TGTGCCAGCAGCTTAGGGGCTAGCGGGGGGGGAGAGACCCAGTACTTC

size: NA
J: TRBJ1-1
D: TRBD1
V: TRBV6-5
CDR3: CASSPGGAGTEAFF
DNA: TGTGCCAGCAGTCCAGGGGGCGCGGGGACTGAAGCTTTCTTT

size: NA
J: TRBJ2-3
D: TRBD2
V: TRBV14
CDR3: CASSQLAGAETDTQYF
DNA: TGTGCCAGCAGCCAGCTAGCGGGGGCCGAAACAGATACGCAGTATTTT

size: NA
J: TRBJ1-5
D: NA
V: TRBV7-8
CDR3: CASSRTENSNQPQHF
DNA: TGTGCCAGCAGCAGAACAGAAAATAGCAATCAGCCCCAGCATTTT

size: NA
J: TRBJ1-2
D: NA
V: TRBV9
CDR3: CASSVAWQQAYHGYTF
DNA: TGTGCCAGCAGCGTAGCTTGGCAGCAGGCCTACCATGGCTACACCTTC

size: NA
J: TRBJ2-7
D: NA
V: TRBV6-1
CDR3: CASSEIRESPYEQYF
DNA: TGTGCCAGCAGTGAGATTCGGGAGTCCCCATACGAGCAGTACTTC

size: few
J: TRBJ2-7
D: TRBD2
V: TRBV27
CDR3: CASSLAGGTYEQYF
DNA: TGTGCCAGCAGTTTAGCGGGGGGAACCTACGAGCAGTACTTC

size: NA
J: TRBJ2-7
D: NA
V: TRBV29-1
CDR3: CSVLTSSPYEQYF
DNA: TGCAGCGTACTAACCTCTTCCCCCTACGAGCAGTACTTC

size: NA
J: TRBJ2-5
D: NA
V: TRBV6-5
CDR3: CASSSLSTRMRETQYF
DNA: TGTGCCAGCAGTTCACTCTCGACTAGAATGAGGGAGACCCAGTACTTC

size: NA
J: TRBJ1-1
D: NA
V: TRBV5-1
CDR3: CASSPGLMNTEAFF
DNA: TGCGCCAGCAGCCCGGGACTGATGAACACTGAAGCTTTCTTT

size: NA
J: TRBJ2-7
D: NA
V: TRBV18
CDR3: CASSLRTGDYEQYF
DNA: TGTGCCAGCTCACTCCGGACTGGCGACTACGAGCAGTACTTC

size: NA
J: TRBJ1-3
D: NA
V: TRBV9
CDR3: CASSPRGEQSGNTIYF
DNA: TGTGCCAGCAGCCCCCGGGGAGAACAGTCTGGAAACACCATATATTTT

size: NA
J: TRBJ2-3
D: NA
V: TRBV14
CDR3: CASSRTGYTDTQYF
DNA: TGTGCCAGCAGCCGAACGGGTTACACAGATACGCAGTATTTT

size: NA
J: TRBJ2-3
D: TRBD2
V: TRBV7-8
CDR3: CASSLEWLGGGGGTDTQYF
DNA: TGTGCCAGCAGCTTAGAATGGCTCGGCGGCGGGGGGGGCACAGATACGCAGTATTTT

size: NA
J: TRBJ1-1
D: NA
V: TRBV29-1
CDR3: CSAPTENTEAFF
DNA: TGCAGCGCGCCGACAGAGAACACTGAAGCTTTCTTT

size: NA
J: TRBJ2-3
D: TRBD1
V: TRBV5-6
CDR3: CASSLWGQGAPGRDTQYF
DNA: TGTGCCAGCAGCTTGTGGGGACAGGGGGCCCCAGGGAGAGATACGCAGTATTTT

size: NA
J: TRBJ1-1
D: NA
V: TRBV5-1
CDR3: CASSQPTGTNTEAFF
DNA: TGCGCCAGCAGCCAGCCGACAGGCACAAACACTGAAGCTTTCTTT